A selection of T cell receptor beta chains follows, all from one sample in a study of blood T cell repertoires in COVID-19. The assay was immunoSEQ multiplex PCR, and TCRdb's table has in-frame clones only and misses some. The sample has more than 100,000 clones; more than 70% are singletons. The sample taken for sequencing was peripheral blood. These receptors originate from a woman between 55 and 75 years old with acute or convalescent COVID-19. Both conserved end residues are part of each CDR3. Fields, in order: V gene, clone size, J gene, D gene, CDR3 protein, CDR3 DNA. The D gene is left open where the match is weak. Only some rows state a clone size, as once, few, many or a class for expanded clones.

>TRBV2|-|TRBJ1-6|TRBD1
CASTGQESSPLHF
TGTGCCAGCACAGGACAGGAGAGTTCACCCCTCCACTTT
>TRBV2|-|TRBJ2-1|-
CASSGSRDYNEQFF
TGTGCCAGCAGTGGGTCTCGGGACTACAATGAGCAGTTCTTC
>TRBV12-3/TRBV12-4|once|TRBJ2-3|-
CASSLIRGDTQYF
TGTGCCAGCAGTTTAATCAGAGGAGATACGCAGTATTTT
>TRBV6-1|once|TRBJ2-3|TRBD2
CASTNSGRGPDTQYF
TGTGCCAGCACCAATAGCGGGAGGGGGCCAGATACGCAGTATTTT
>TRBV7-8|-|TRBJ1-1|TRBD1
CASSSLSLSRDRGNMNTEAFF
TGTGCCAGCAGCTCTCTCTCTCTTTCCCGGGACAGGGGCAACATGAACACTGAAGCTTTCTTT
>TRBV3-1/TRBV3-2|-|TRBJ2-1|TRBD2
CASSQASGRVNEQFF
TGTGCCAGCAGCCAAGCCAGCGGGAGGGTAAATGAGCAGTTCTTC
>TRBV7-8|-|TRBJ2-7|-
CASRSWTAEQYF
TGTGCCAGCCGCAGCTGGACAGCGGAGCAGTACTTC
>TRBV24-1|-|TRBJ2-1|-
CATAGLNEQFF
TGTGCCACCGCGGGTCTAAATGAGCAGTTCTTC
>TRBV4-1|-|TRBJ1-1|-
CASSQETPQPVAFF
TGCGCCAGCAGCCAAGAAACCCCACAGCCCGTGGCTTTCTTT
>TRBV24-1|-|TRBJ1-6|TRBD1
CATSDARQGHNSPLHF
TGTGCCACCAGTGATGCAAGACAGGGTCATAATTCACCCCTCCACTTT
>TRBV11-1|-|TRBJ1-2|-
CASSSARQGWDGYTF
TGTGCCAGCAGCTCAGCGCGGCAGGGTTGGGATGGCTACACCTTC
>TRBV19|-|TRBJ1-1|-
CASSIVPVLRIF
TGTGCCAGTAGTATAGTGCCTGTCTTGCGGATCTTT
>TRBV2|-|TRBJ2-1|-
CASITDSGGNEQFF
TGTGCCAGCATTACGGATAGCGGAGGTAATGAGCAGTTCTTC
>TRBV29-1|once|TRBJ2-3|-
CSVARGADTQYF
TGCAGCGTTGCAAGGGGCGCAGATACGCAGTATTTT
>TRBV30|few|TRBJ1-1|-
CAWKRGRAFF
TGTGCCTGGAAACGAGGGAGAGCTTTCTTT
>TRBV3-1/TRBV3-2|-|TRBJ2-2|-
CASSPMGTYTGELFF
TGTGCCAGCAGCCCGATGGGCACTTACACCGGGGAGCTGTTTTTT
>TRBV10-3|-|TRBJ2-5|TRBD2
CAISVAGETQYF
TGTGCCATCAGTGTAGCGGGAGAGACCCAGTACTTC
>TRBV9|-|TRBJ2-3|-
CASSVEAKDTQYF
TGTGCCAGCAGCGTAGAAGCTAAAGATACGCAGTATTTT
>TRBV5-1|-|TRBJ2-3|-
CASSLGTLSDTQYF
TGCGCCAGCAGCTTGGGTACTCTTTCAGATACGCAGTATTTT
>TRBV9|-|TRBJ2-5|TRBD2
CASSVGVSGLTQETQYF
TGTGCCAGCAGCGTAGGCGTTAGCGGGTTGACCCAAGAGACCCAGTACTTC
>TRBV19|-|TRBJ1-3|-
CASTNSRQSFGNTIYF
TGTGCCAGTACCAACTCGAGACAGTCCTTTGGAAACACCATATATTTT
>TRBV18|-|TRBJ2-6|-
CASSPLRTVGSGANVLTF
TGTGCCAGCTCACCACTACGGACAGTTGGCTCTGGGGCCAACGTCCTGACTTTC
>TRBV15|-|TRBJ1-1|TRBD1
CATSRLTGGPQTEAFF
TGTGCCACCAGCAGGCTCACAGGGGGGCCACAGACTGAAGCTTTCTTT
>TRBV2|few|TRBJ1-5|TRBD1
CASSVGQGAQPQHF
TGTGCCAGCAGTGTAGGGCAGGGGGCTCAGCCCCAGCATTTT